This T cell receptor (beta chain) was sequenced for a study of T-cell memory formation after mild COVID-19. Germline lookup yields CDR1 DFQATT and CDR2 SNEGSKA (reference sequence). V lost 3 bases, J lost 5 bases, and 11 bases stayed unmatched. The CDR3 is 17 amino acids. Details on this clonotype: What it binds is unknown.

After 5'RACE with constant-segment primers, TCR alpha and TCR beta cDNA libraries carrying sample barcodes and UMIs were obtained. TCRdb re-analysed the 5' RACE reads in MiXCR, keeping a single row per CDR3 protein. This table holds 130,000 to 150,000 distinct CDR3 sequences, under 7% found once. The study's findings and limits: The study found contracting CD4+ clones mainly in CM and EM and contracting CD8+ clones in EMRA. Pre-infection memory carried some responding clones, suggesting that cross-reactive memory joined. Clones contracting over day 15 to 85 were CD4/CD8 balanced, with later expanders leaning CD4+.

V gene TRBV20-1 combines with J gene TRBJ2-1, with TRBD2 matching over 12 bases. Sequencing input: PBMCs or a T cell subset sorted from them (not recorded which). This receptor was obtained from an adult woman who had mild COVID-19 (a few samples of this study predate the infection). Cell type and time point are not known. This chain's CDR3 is CSASTLAGGRVDNEQFF. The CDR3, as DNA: TGCAGTGCTAGTACGCTAGCGGGGGGGCGAGTTGACAATGAGCAGTTCTTC.